This T cell receptor beta chain comes out of a study of spatial heterogeneity in lung cancer. Study-level information: A consistent excess of beta-chain over alpha-chain sequences was detected.

This clonotype has just a few counts. V lost 0 bases and J lost 1, with 22 bases in between. This CDR3 spans 18 amino acids. Germline V CDR1 and CDR2: DFQATT, SNEGSKA (reference sequence). TCRdb ran MiXCR on the 5' RACE reads and lists one entry per CDR3 protein. Here the sample spans roughly 120,000 distinct CDR3 sequences, 9.5% to 15% being singletons. The time point is: blood at routine non-recurrence follow-up after resection. Whole RNA from tumor, nontumor lung or frozen PBMC was sequenced unsorted. The sample was PBMCs, taken at follow-up. This receptor was taken from a male donor with early-stage non-small cell lung cancer. V usage is TRBV20-1 and J usage is TRBJ2-7; D is undetermined. This CDR3 is CSARDFRSRQTSSYEQYF. CDR3 nucleotide sequence: TGCAGTGCTAGAGATTTCCGGAGTAGGCAGACTTCTTCCTACGAGCAGTACTTC.